The text below deals with one T cell receptor (beta chain). This sample is drawn from a study of OX40 agonist ivuxolimab in advanced cancers. Study-level information: Ivuxolimab was administered intravenously to patients at 0.01 to 10 mg/kg every 2 weeks. Previous treatment with anti-PD-1, anti-PD-L1 or anti-CTLA-4 therapy was allowed; about 37% had received some.

Here immunoSEQ multiplex PCR was the method, and the copy in TCRdb shows in-frame clones only, minus some. The sample has 40,000 to 60,000 clones; 70% to 90% are singletons. This CDR3 is 14 amino acids long. Germline CDR1 MDHEN, CDR2 SYDVKM. V lost 2 bases and J 3 bases, leaving 7 bases between the germline ends. The specimen comprised CD4+ or CD8+ T cells sorted from blood, sampled in a trial of the OX40 agonist ivuxolimab. The chain combines TRBV28 with TRBJ1-4, with unresolved D. This clonotype was obtained from an adult with an advanced solid tumor such as melanoma, head and neck, liver or kidney cancer. CDR3 loop: CASSLDGSNEKLFF. The CDR3 nucleotides read TGTGCCAGCAGTTTAGACGGATCTAATGAAAAACTGTTTTTT.